These T cell receptor beta chains were read from a single sample in a study of blood T cell repertoires in COVID-19. Repertoires were generated with immunoSEQ multiplex PCR, while TCRdb's copy carries only in-frame clones and drops some. The sample lists some 100,000 clones; about 90% were seen once. Sequenced material: peripheral blood. These receptors came from a man aged 30 to 45 in a cohort sampled during active COVID-19. Each CDR3 is given with its conserved first and last residue. The order of the fields is J gene, D gene, V gene, CDR3 DNA, CDR3 protein. A D gene is named only where the DNA matches it firmly.

TRBJ1-3,-,TRBV2,TGTGCCAGCAGTGCCGACGGGAGCTCTGGAAACACCATATATTTT,CASSADGSSGNTIYF
TRBJ2-4,-,TRBV6-5,TGTGCCAGCAGTTCGGTACTAGCCAAAAACATTCAGTACTTC,CASSSVLAKNIQYF
TRBJ1-2,TRBD1,TRBV30,TGTGCCTGGGAGGACAGGGCTTATGGCTACACCTTC,CAWEDRAYGYTF
TRBJ2-4,TRBD2,TRBV5-6,TGTGCCACCGGTCCGGCGGGGGGCTCTGACATTCAGTACTTC,CATGPAGGSDIQYF
TRBJ1-1,TRBD1,TRBV6-2/TRBV6-3,TGTGCCAGCCGTTCGGACAGGGGAGGGACCACTGAAGCTTTCTTT,CASRSDRGGTTEAFF
TRBJ1-6,TRBD1,TRBV30,TGTGCCTCGGCTTTGACAGGGGGTAATTCACCCCTCCACTTT,CASALTGGNSPLHF
TRBJ2-7,-,TRBV10-3,TGTGCCATCAGTGAGGCTAGAGGTAAGGCTGAAAAGCAGTACTTC,CAISEARGKAEKQYF
TRBJ2-2,TRBD2,TRBV9,TGTGCCAGCAGCGTAGGCTGGGGGGGCACCGGGGAGCTGTTTTTT,CASSVGWGGTGELFF
TRBJ1-1,-,TRBV11-2,TGTGCCAGCAGCTTAGATGGATCGTTCGGGGCTTTCTTT,CASSLDGSFGAFF
TRBJ1-2,-,TRBV6-5,TGTGCCAGCAGTCGACGCGGGGGGCCCGTCTATGGCTACACCTTC,CASSRRGGPVYGYTF
TRBJ2-2,-,TRBV6-2/TRBV6-3,TGTGCCAGCAGTCCACAGGGAGGGAGCACCGGGGAGCTGTTTTTT,CASSPQGGSTGELFF
TRBJ2-3,TRBD1,TRBV11-2,TGTGCCAGCAGCGTTACAGGGGGCGGCACAGATACGCAGTATTTT,CASSVTGGGTDTQYF